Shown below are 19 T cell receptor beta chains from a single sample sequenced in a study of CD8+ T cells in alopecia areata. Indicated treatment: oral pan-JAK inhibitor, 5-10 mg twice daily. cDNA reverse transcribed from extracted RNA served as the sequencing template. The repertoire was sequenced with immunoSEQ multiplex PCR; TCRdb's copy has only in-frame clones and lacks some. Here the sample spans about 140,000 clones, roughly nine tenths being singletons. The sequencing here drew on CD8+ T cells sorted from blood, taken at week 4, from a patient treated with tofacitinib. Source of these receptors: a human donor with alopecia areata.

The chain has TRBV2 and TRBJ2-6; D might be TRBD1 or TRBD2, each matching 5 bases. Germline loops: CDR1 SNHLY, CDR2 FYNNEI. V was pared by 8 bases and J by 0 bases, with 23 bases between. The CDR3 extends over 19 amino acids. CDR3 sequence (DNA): TGTGCCAGCTCATCGACCCCCGGGACGGCCAGCTCTGGGGCCAACGTCCTGACTTTC. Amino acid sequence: CASSSTPGTASSGANVLTF. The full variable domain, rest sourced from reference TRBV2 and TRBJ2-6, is EPEVTQTPSHQVTQMGQEVILRCVPISNHLYFYWYRQILGQKVEFLVSFYNNEISEKSEIFDDQFSVERPDGSNFTLKIRSTKLEDSAMYFCASSSTPGTASSGANVLTFGAGSRLTVL.

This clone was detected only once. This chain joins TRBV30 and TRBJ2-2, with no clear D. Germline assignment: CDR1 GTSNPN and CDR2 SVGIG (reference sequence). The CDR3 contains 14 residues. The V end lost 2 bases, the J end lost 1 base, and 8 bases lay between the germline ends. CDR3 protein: CAWSPTWNTGELFF. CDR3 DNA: TGTGCCTGGAGTCCTACATGGAACACCGGGGAGCTGTTTTTT.

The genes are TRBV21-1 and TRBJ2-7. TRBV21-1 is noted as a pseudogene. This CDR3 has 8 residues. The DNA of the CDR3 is TGCAGCAGCCACGAGCAGTACTTC. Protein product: CSSHEQYF.

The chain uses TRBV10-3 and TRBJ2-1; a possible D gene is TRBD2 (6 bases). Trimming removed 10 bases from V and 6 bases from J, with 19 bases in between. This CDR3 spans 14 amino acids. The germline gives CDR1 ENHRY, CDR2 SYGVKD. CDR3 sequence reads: CATSPGGSPNEQFF. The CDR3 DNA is TGTGCCACCAGCCCTGGAGGGAGTCCCAATGAGCAGTTCTTC.

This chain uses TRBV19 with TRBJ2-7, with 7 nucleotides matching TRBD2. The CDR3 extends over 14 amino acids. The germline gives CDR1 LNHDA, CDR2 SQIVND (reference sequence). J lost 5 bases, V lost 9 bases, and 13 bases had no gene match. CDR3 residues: CASRGLVGIDEQYF. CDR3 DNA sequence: TGTGCCAGCAGAGGACTAGTTGGAATCGACGAGCAGTACTTC.

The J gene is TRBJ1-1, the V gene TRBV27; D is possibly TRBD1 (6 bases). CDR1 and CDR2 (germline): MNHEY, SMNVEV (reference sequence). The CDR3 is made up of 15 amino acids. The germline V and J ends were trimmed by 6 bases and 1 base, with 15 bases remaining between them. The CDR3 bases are TGTGCCAGCAGGCTCCTCAGGGGCGGGAACACTGAAGCTTTCTTT. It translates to CASRLLRGGNTEAFF.

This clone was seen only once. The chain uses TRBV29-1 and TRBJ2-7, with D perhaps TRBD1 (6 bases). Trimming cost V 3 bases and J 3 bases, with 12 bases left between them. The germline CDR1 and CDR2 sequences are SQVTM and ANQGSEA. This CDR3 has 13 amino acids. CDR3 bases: TGCAGCGTTGAGGACAGAACCTACTACGAGCAGTACTTC. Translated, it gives CSVEDRTYYEQYF.

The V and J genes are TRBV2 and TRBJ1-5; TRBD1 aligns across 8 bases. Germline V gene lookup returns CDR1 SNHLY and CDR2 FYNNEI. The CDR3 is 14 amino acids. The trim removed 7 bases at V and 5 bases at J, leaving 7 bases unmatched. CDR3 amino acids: CASIGQGEDQPQHF. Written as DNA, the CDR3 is TGTGCCAGCATTGGACAGGGAGAGGATCAGCCCCAGCATTTT.

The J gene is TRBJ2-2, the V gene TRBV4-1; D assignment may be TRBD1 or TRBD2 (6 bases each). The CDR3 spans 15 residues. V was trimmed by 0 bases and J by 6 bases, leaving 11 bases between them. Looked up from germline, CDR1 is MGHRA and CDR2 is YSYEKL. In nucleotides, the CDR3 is TGCGCCAGCAGCCAAGAGTACAGGGAGGCCGGGGAGCTGTTTTTT. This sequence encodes CASSQEYREAGELFF.

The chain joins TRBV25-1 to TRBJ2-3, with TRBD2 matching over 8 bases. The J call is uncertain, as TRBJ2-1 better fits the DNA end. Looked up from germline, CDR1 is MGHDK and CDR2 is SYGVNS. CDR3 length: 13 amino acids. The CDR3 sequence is CATLAGSYNEQFF. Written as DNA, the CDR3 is TGTGCCACCCTAGCGGGTTCCTACAATGAGCAGTTCTTC.

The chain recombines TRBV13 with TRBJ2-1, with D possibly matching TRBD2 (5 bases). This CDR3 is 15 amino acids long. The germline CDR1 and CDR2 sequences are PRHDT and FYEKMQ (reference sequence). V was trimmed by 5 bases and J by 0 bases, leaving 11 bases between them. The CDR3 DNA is TGTGCCAGCAGCCACGGACTGAGCTCCTACAATGAGCAGTTCTTC. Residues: CASSHGLSSYNEQFF.

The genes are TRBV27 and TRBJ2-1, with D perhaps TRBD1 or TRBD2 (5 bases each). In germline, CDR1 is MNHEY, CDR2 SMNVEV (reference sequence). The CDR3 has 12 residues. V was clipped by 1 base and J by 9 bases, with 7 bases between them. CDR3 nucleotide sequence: TGTGCCAGCAGTTTATGGGGGATTGAGCAGTTCTTC. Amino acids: CASSLWGIEQFF.

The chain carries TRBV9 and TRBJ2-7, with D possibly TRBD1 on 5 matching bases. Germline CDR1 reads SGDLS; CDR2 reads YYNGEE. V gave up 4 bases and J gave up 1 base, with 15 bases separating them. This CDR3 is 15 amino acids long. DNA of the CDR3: TGTGCCAGCAGCCCCCAGGGTCCGACGTCCTACGAGCAGTACTTC. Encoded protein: CASSPQGPTSYEQYF.

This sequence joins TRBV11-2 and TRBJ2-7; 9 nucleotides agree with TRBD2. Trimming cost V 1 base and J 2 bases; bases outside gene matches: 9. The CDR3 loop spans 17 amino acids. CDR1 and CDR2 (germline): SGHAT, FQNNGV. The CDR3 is CASSLVEGLAGPYEQYF. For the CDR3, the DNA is TGTGCCAGCAGCTTAGTTGAGGGACTAGCCGGCCCCTACGAGCAGTACTTC.

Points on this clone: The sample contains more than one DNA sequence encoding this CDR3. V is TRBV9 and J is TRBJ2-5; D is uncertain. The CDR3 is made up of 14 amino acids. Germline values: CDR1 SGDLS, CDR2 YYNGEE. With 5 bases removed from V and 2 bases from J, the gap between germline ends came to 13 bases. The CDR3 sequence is CASSPPRQQETQYF. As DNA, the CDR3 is TGTGCCAGCAGTCCCCCCCGGCAGCAAGAGACCCAGTACTTC.

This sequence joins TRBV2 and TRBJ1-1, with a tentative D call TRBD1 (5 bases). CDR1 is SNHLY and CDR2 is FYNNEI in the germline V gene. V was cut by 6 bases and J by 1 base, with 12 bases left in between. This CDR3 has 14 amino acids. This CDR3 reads CASSAGGENTEAFF. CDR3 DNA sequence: TGTGCCAGCAGCGCGGGGGGAGAGAACACTGAAGCTTTCTTT.

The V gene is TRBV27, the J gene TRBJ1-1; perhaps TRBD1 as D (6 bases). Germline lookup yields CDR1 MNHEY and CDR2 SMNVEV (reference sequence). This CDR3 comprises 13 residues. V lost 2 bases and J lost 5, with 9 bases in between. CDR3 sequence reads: CASSLGGGTEAFF. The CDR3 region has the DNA TGTGCCAGCAGTTTAGGGGGCGGGACTGAAGCTTTCTTT.

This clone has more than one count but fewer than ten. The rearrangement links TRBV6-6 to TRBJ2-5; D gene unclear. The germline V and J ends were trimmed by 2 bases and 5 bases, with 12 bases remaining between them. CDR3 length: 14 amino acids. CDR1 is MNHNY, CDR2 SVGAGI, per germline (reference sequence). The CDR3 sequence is CASSYPTTRETQYF. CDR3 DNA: TGTGCCAGCAGTTACCCGACCACAAGGGAGACCCAGTACTTC.

CDR3 coding DNA: TGTGCCAGCAGCTTAGTTGCAGGGGATACCTACGAGCAGTACTTC. Its translation is CASSLVAGDTYEQYF. This chain connects TRBV7-9 to TRBJ2-7; TRBD1 is a possible D gene (6 bases). CDR1 and CDR2 from the germline V gene are SEHNR and FQNEAQ (reference sequence). Trimming cost V 1 base and J 2 bases, with 12 bases left between them. The CDR3 contains 15 residues.